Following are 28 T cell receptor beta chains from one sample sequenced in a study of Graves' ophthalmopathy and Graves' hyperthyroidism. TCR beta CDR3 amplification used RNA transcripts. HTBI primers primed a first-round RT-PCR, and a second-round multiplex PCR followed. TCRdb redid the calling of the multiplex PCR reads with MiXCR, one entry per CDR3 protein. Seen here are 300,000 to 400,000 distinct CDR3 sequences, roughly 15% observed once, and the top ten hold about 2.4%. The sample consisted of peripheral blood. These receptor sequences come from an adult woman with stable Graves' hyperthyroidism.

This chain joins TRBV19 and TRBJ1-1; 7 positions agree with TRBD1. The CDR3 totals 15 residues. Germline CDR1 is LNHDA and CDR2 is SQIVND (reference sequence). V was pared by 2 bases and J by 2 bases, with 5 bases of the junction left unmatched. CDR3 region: CASSISGTANTEAFF. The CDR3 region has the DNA TGTGCCAGTAGTATATCCGGGACAGCCAACACTGAAGCTTTCTTT.

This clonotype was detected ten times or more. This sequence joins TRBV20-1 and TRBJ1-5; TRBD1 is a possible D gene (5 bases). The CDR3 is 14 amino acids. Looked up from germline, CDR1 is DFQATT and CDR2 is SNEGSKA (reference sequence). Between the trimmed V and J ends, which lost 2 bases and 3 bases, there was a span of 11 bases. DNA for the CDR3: TGCAGTGCTAGAACTGACAGTTCCAATCAGCCCCAGCATTTT. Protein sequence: CSARTDSSNQPQHF.

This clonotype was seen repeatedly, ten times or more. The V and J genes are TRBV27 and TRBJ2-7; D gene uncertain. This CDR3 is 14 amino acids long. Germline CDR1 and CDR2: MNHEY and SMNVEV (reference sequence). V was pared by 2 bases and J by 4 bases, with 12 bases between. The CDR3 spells CASSLGPLSYEQYF. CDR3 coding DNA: TGTGCCAGCAGTTTAGGACCACTGTCATACGAGCAGTACTTC.

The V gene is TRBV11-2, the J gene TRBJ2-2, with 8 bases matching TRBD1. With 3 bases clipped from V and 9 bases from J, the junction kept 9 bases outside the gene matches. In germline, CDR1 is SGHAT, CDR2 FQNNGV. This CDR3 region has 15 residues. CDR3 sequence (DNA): TGTGCCAGCAGCTTCGGACAGGGAAGGGGTTGGGAGCTGTTTTTT. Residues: CASSFGQGRGWELFF.

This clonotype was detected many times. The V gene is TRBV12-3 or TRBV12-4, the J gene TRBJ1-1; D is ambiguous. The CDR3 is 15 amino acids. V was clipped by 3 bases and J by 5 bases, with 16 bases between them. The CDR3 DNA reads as TGTGCCAGCAGTTTCGTGGGAGGGCGAGAGACTGAAGCTTTCTTT. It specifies CASSFVGGRETEAFF.

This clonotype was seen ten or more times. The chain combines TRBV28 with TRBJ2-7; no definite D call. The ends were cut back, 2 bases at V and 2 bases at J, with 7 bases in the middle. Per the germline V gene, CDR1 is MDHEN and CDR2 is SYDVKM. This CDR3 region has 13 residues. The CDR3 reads CASSLQNPYEQYF. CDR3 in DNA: TGTGCCAGCAGTTTACAGAACCCCTACGAGCAGTACTTC. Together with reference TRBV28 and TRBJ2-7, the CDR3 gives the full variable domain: DVKVTQSSRYLVKRTGEKVFLECVQDMDHENMFWYRQDPGLGLRLIYFSYDVKMKEKGDIPEGYSVSREKKERFSLILESASTNQTSMYLCASSLQNPYEQYFGPGTRLTVT.

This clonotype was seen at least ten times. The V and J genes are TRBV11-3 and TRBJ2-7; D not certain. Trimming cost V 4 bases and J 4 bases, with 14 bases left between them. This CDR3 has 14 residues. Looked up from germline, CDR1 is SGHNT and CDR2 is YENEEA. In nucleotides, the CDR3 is TGTGCCAGCAGCTCCAGCCGCGACCCGTACGAGCAGTACTTC. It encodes CASSSSRDPYEQYF.

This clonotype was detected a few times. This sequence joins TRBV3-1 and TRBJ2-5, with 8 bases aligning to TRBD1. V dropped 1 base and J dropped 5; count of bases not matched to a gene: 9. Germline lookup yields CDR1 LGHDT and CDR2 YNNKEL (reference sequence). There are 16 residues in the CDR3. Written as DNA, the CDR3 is TGTGCCAGCAGCCAAGGTGTCAGGGGGCTCGCCGAGACCCAGTACTTC. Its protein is CASSQGVRGLAETQYF.

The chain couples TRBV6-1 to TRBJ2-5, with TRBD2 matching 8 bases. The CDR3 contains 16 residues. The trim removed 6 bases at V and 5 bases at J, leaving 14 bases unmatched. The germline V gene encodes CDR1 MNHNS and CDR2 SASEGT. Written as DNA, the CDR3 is TGTGCCAGCAGCGAACCGGGACTAGTCTATAGGGAGACCCAGTACTTC. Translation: CASSEPGLVYRETQYF.

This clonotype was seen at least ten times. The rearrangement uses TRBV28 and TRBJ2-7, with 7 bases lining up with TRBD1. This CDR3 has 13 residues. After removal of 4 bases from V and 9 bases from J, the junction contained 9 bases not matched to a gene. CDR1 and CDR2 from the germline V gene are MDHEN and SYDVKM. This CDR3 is CASSSGQSLSQYF. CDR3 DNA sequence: TGTGCCAGCAGTTCGGGACAGAGCCTCTCGCAGTACTTC.

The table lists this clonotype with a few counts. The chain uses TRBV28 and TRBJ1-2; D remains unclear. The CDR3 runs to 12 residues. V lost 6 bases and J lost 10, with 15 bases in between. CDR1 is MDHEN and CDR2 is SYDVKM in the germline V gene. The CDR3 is CASSPRVGFYTF. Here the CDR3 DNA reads TGTGCCAGCAGCCCCAGAGTCGGGTTCTACACCTTC.

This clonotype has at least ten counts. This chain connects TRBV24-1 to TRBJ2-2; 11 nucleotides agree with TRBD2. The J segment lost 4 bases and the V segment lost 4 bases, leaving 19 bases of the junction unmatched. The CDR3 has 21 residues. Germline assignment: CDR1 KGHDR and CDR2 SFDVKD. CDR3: CATSDLDRALAGELGTGELFF. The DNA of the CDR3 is TGTGCCACCAGTGACCTTGACAGGGCACTAGCGGGAGAACTGGGCACCGGGGAGCTGTTTTTT.

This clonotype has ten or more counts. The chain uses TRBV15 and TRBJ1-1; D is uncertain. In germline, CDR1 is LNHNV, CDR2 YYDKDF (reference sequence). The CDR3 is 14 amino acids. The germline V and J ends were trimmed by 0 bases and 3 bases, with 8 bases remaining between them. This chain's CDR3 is CATSRDWADTEAFF. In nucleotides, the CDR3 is TGTGCCACCAGCAGAGATTGGGCCGACACTGAAGCTTTCTTT.

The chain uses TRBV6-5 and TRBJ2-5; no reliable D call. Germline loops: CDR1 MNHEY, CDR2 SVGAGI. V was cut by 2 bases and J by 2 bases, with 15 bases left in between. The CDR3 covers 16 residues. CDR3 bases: TGTGCCAGCAGTTACCCAGGACGGTCAACACAAGAGACCCAGTACTTC. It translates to CASSYPGRSTQETQYF.

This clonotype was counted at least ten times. CDR3 nucleotides: TGTGCCAGCGAACAGGACAGGGCCGGTCAGCCCCAGCATTTT. Amino acids: CASEQDRAGQPQHF. This rearrangement joins TRBV2 to TRBJ1-5; the match to TRBD1 covers 8 bases. V dropped 8 bases and J dropped 6; count of bases not matched to a gene: 9. Germline-derived CDR1 and CDR2 are SNHLY and FYNNEI. CDR3 length: 14 residues.

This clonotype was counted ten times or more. Here the CDR3 reads CASSSGQVSYEQYF. CDR3 sequence (DNA): TGTGCCAGCAGTTCCGGACAGGTGAGCTACGAGCAGTACTTC. This sequence joins TRBV12-3 or TRBV12-4 and TRBJ2-7, with 7 bases lining up with TRBD1. The CDR3 runs to 14 residues. The V gene end was trimmed by 4 bases and the J gene end by 3 bases; junction bases not matched to a gene: 6.

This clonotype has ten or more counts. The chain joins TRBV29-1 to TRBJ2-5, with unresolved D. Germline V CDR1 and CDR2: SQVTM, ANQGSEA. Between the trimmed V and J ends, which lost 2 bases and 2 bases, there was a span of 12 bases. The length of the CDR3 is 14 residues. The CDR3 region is CSVESTVGQETQYF. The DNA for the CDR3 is TGCAGCGTTGAATCCACAGTGGGACAAGAGACCCAGTACTTC.

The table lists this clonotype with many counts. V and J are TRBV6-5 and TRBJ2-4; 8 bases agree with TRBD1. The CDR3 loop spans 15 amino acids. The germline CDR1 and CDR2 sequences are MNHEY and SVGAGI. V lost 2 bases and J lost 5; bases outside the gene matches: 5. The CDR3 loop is CASSYRGTGENIQYF. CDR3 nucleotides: TGTGCCAGCAGTTACCGTGGGACAGGAGAAAACATTCAGTACTTC.

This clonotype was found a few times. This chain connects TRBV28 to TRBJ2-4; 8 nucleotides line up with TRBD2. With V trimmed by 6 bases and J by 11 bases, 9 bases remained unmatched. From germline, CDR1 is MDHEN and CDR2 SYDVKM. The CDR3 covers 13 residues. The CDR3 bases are TGTGCCAGCAGCACCGGGACTAGTGTTTTTCAGTACTTC. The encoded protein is CASSTGTSVFQYF.

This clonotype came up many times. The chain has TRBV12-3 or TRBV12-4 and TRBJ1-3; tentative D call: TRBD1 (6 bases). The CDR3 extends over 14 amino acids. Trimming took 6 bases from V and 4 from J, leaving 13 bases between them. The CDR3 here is CASSQTGSGNTIYF. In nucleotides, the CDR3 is TGTGCCAGCAGCCAAACAGGGTCCGGAAACACCATATATTTT.

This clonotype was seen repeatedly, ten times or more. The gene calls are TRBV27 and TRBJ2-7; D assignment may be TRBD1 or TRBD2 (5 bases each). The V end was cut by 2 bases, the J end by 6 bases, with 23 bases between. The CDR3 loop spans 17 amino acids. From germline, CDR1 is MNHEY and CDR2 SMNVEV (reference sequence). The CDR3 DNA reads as TGTGCCAGCAGTTTAACCGGAGGCGGCAGGGTTTTCCGCGAGCAGTACTTC. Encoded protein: CASSLTGGGRVFREQYF.

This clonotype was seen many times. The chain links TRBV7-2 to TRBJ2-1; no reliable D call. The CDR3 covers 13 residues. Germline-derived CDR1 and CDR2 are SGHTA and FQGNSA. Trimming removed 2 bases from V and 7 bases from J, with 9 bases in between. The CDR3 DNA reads TGTGCCAGCAGCTTAATGTCCCCTAATGAGCAGTTCTTC. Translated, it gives CASSLMSPNEQFF.

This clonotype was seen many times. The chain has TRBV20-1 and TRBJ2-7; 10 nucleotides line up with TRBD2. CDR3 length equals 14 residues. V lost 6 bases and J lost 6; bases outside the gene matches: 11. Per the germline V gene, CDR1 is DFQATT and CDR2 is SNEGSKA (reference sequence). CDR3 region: CSALAPSGRVEQYF. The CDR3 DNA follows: TGCAGTGCCCTGGCTCCTAGCGGGAGAGTCGAGCAGTACTTC.

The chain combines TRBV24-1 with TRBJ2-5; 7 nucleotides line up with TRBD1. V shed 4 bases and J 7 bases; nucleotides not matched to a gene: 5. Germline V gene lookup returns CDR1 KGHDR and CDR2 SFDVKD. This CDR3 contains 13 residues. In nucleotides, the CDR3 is TGTGCCACCAGTGAGACAGGGCTTGCGACCCAGTACTTC. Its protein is CATSETGLATQYF.

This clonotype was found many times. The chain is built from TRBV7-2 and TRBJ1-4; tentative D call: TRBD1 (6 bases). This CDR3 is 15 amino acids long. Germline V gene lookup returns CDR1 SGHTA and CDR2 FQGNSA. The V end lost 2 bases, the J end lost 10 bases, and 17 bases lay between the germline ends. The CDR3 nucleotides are TGTGCCAGCAGCTTATTAGGTCAGGGGAGGGGAAAACTGTTTTTT. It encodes CASSLLGQGRGKLFF.

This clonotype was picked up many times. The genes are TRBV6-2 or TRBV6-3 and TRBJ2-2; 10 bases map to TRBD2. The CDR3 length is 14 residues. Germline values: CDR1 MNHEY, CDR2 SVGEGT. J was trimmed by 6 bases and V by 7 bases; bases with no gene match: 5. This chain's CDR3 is CASNLAGVAGELFF. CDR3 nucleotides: TGTGCCAGCAACCTAGCGGGAGTTGCCGGGGAGCTGTTTTTT.

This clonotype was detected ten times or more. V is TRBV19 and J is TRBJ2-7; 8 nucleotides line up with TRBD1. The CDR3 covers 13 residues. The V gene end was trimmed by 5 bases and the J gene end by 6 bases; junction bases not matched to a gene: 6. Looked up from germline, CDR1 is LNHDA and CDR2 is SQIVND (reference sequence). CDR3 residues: CASSVTGGGEQYF. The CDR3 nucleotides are TGTGCCAGTAGTGTAACAGGGGGAGGCGAGCAGTACTTC.

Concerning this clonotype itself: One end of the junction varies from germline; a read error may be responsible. The CDR3: CVSSSIRRTPGTYQETQYF. DNA for the CDR3: TGTGTCAGCAGCTCGATCCGAAGGACACCAGGGACGTACCAAGAGACCCAGTACTTC. The rearrangement joins TRBV11-1 to TRBJ2-5; D might be TRBD1 or TRBD2, each matching 5 bases. The length of the CDR3 is 19 residues. Germline CDR1 SGHAT, CDR2 FQDESV (reference sequence).